These T cell receptor beta chains were read from a single sample in a study of blood T cell repertoires in COVID-19. TCRdb's table, derived via immunoSEQ multiplex PCR, lists solely in-frame clones and lacks some. The sample has some 260,000 clones; just over 90% are singletons. Sequenced: PBMCs or T cells enriched from blood (not recorded which). The receptors were gathered from a woman aged 18-30 years who had recovered from COVID-19. Both conserved end residues are part of each CDR3. Fields, in order: V gene, D gene, clone size, J gene, CDR3 DNA, CDR3 protein. A D gene is named only where the DNA matches it firmly. Clone sizes are given selectively: once, few, many, or a class where the clone is expanded.

v_gene: TRBV28
d_gene: .
abundance: .
j_gene: TRBJ2-7
CDR3nt: TGTGCCAGCAGTTTAGGGGGGTTAGACTACGAGCAGTACTTC
CDR3aa: CASSLGGLDYEQYF

v_gene: TRBV2
d_gene: .
abundance: .
j_gene: TRBJ1-5
CDR3nt: TGTGCCAGCAGTGAAGGGAGTCGGGGGGGCAATCAGCCCCAGCATTTT
CDR3aa: CASSEGSRGGNQPQHF

v_gene: TRBV19
d_gene: TRBD1
abundance: .
j_gene: TRBJ1-3
CDR3nt: TGTGCCAGTAGTATATACGGGACAGGGGGCAAAGCTGGAAACACCATATATTTT
CDR3aa: CASSIYGTGGKAGNTIYF

v_gene: TRBV6-1
d_gene: TRBD1
abundance: .
j_gene: TRBJ2-7
CDR3nt: TGTGCCAGCAGTGCCCTTACGGGGACAGGGGGAGACTACGAGCAGTACTTC
CDR3aa: CASSALTGTGGDYEQYF

v_gene: TRBV19
d_gene: .
abundance: .
j_gene: TRBJ2-1
CDR3nt: TGTGCCAGTAGTATAGTCCGGACTACCCCCGACTACAATGAGCAGTTCTTC
CDR3aa: CASSIVRTTPDYNEQFF

v_gene: TRBV4-2
d_gene: .
abundance: .
j_gene: TRBJ1-2
CDR3nt: TGTGCCAGCAGTCAAGAGGGGCGGCAGGGGTATGGCTACACCTTC
CDR3aa: CASSQEGRQGYGYTF

v_gene: TRBV7-6
d_gene: .
abundance: .
j_gene: TRBJ2-7
CDR3nt: TGTGCCAGCAGCGCCACAGCGGGTGGGGTGGAGCAGTACTTC
CDR3aa: CASSATAGGVEQYF

v_gene: TRBV5-1
d_gene: .
abundance: .
j_gene: TRBJ1-4
CDR3nt: TGCGCCAGCAGCTTGGAAGGGGGTGGTGAAAAACTGTTTTTT
CDR3aa: CASSLEGGGEKLFF

v_gene: TRBV9
d_gene: .
abundance: once
j_gene: TRBJ2-1
CDR3nt: TGTGCCAGCAGCGTACGTAGCGAATCCTACAATGAGCAGTTCTTC
CDR3aa: CASSVRSESYNEQFF

v_gene: TRBV4-1
d_gene: .
abundance: .
j_gene: TRBJ1-1
CDR3nt: TGCGCCAGCAGCCGTAGAACAGAGAACACTGAAGCTTTCTTT
CDR3aa: CASSRRTENTEAFF

v_gene: TRBV27
d_gene: TRBD1
abundance: .
j_gene: TRBJ1-1
CDR3nt: TGTGCCAGCAGTTTGGGACAGGGGTGGGGGACTGAAGCTTTCTTT
CDR3aa: CASSLGQGWGTEAFF

v_gene: TRBV10-2
d_gene: TRBD1
abundance: .
j_gene: TRBJ1-2
CDR3nt: TGCGCCAGCAGTGAGTCGGAGACAGGGTTCGGTGGCTACACCTTC
CDR3aa: CASSESETGFGGYTF

v_gene: TRBV9
d_gene: .
abundance: once
j_gene: TRBJ1-1
CDR3nt: TGTGCCAGCAGCGGACACTCGGAGGGCACTGAAGCTTTCTTT
CDR3aa: CASSGHSEGTEAFF

v_gene: TRBV7-9
d_gene: .
abundance: .
j_gene: TRBJ1-4
CDR3nt: TGTGCCAGCAGCTTTTTACAGGGCCCTAATGAAAAACTGTTTTTT
CDR3aa: CASSFLQGPNEKLFF

v_gene: TRBV18
d_gene: TRBD1
abundance: .
j_gene: TRBJ1-5
CDR3nt: TGTGCCAGCTCACATGGACAGGGATCGGGAGGCAATCAGCCCCAGCATTTT
CDR3aa: CASSHGQGSGGNQPQHF

v_gene: TRBV6-5
d_gene: .
abundance: once
j_gene: TRBJ1-2
CDR3nt: TGTGCCAGCAGTAGGGGCGTAAACTATGGCTACACCTTC
CDR3aa: CASSRGVNYGYTF

v_gene: TRBV2
d_gene: TRBD2
abundance: .
j_gene: TRBJ2-1
CDR3nt: TGTGCCACCTGGGGACTAGCGGGGGGACAGTTCTTC
CDR3aa: CATWGLAGGQFF

v_gene: TRBV10-2
d_gene: TRBD2
abundance: many
j_gene: TRBJ2-7
CDR3nt: TGCGCCAGCAGTGAGTCGTCAGCGGGAGAAGTCCTCGAGCAGTACTTC
CDR3aa: CASSESSAGEVLEQYF

v_gene: TRBV7-6
d_gene: .
abundance: .
j_gene: TRBJ2-5
CDR3nt: TGTGCCAGCAGCTTAGGGGCGCTTCAAGAGACCCAGTACTTC
CDR3aa: CASSLGALQETQYF

v_gene: TRBV9
d_gene: .
abundance: few
j_gene: TRBJ2-1
CDR3nt: TGTGCCAGCAGCGTAGATAGCTCCTACAATGAGCAGTTCTTC
CDR3aa: CASSVDSSYNEQFF

v_gene: TRBV10-3
d_gene: TRBD1
abundance: .
j_gene: TRBJ1-2
CDR3nt: TGTGCCATCGGAGGGACAGGGCATGGCTACACCTTC
CDR3aa: CAIGGTGHGYTF

v_gene: TRBV3-1/TRBV3-2
d_gene: .
abundance: once
j_gene: TRBJ2-3
CDR3nt: TGTGCCAGCAGCCAGCTCGAGGGAGATACGCAGTATTTT
CDR3aa: CASSQLEGDTQYF